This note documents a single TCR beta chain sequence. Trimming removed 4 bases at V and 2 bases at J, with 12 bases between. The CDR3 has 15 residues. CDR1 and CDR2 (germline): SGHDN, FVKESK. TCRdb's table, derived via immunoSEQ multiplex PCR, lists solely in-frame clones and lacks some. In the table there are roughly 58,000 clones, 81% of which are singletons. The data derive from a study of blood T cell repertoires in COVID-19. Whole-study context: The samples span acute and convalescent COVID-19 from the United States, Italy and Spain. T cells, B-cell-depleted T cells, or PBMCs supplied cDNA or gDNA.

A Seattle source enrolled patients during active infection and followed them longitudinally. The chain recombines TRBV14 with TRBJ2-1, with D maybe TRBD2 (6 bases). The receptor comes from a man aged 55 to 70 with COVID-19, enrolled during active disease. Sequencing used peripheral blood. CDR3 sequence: CASSLSGGAYNEQFF. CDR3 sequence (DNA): TGTGCCAGCAGCCTATCGGGCGGGGCCTACAATGAGCAGTTCTTC.